This T cell receptor beta chain came from a study of T cells in Graves' hyperthyroidism and ophthalmopathy. Study outcomes and limitations: The majority of expanded thyroid clonotypes above 0.001 also appeared in blood.

TCR beta CDR3 region amplification was performed from RNA transcripts. Carried out on the TCR CDR3, a first-round RT-PCR used the HTBI primer set. MiXCR was run by TCRdb on the multiplex PCR reads, yielding one entry per CDR3 protein. The data contain 300,000 to 450,000 distinct CDR3 sequences, roughly 14% of them singletons. Note on this clonotype: Antigen: not known.

Disease duration under 2 months; hyperthyroidism patients were aged 18 to 65. A patient was excluded if there was uncontrolled infection, other autoimmune disease, pregnancy or lactation. The TCR originated in a woman between 18 and 29 years old with Graves' hyperthyroidism that later progressed to Graves' ophthalmopathy. The source material was blood.

CDR3 nucleotide sequence: TGTGCCAGCTCACCACGCACAGGGGGCGCAGAAAAAAGACACACAGATACGCAGTATTTT. Amino acids: CASSPRTGGAEKRHTDTQYF. The V and J genes are TRBV18 and TRBJ2-3; TRBD1 agrees at 9 bases. The CDR3 is 20 residues long. Germline V CDR1 and CDR2: KGHSH, LQKENI. Unmatched junction bases numbered 16, after V lost 1 base and J lost 2 bases. The variable domain in full, with the rest retrieved from reference TRBV18 and TRBJ2-3, is NAGVMQNPRHLVRRRGQEARLRCSPMKGHSHVYWYRQLPEEGLKFMVYLQKENIIDESGMPKERFSAEFPKEGPSILRIQQVVRGDSAAYFCASSPRTGGAEKRHTDTQYFGPGTRLTVL.